This TCR beta chain was obtained from a study of technical replicates of blood from a few donors. Data came from immunoSEQ multiplex PCR; TCRdb stores just in-frame clones and leaves some out. The table records about 79,000 clones, 80% to 95% of them present only once. The CDR3 consists of 13 residues. The germline gives CDR1 SGHNT, CDR2 YENEEA. With 6 bases removed from V and 0 bases from J, the gap between germline ends came to 9 bases. Sequencing was performed on T cells isolated from PBMCs. The chain employs TRBV11-3 and TRBJ2-7, with D perhaps matching TRBD1 (5 bases). The clonotype comes from a human donor in good health. Some clones in this sample may be carry-over from other donors' samples. In DNA, the CDR3 is TGTGCCAGCAGGACAGCGAGCTCCTACGAGCAGTACTTC. It encodes CASRTASSYEQYF.